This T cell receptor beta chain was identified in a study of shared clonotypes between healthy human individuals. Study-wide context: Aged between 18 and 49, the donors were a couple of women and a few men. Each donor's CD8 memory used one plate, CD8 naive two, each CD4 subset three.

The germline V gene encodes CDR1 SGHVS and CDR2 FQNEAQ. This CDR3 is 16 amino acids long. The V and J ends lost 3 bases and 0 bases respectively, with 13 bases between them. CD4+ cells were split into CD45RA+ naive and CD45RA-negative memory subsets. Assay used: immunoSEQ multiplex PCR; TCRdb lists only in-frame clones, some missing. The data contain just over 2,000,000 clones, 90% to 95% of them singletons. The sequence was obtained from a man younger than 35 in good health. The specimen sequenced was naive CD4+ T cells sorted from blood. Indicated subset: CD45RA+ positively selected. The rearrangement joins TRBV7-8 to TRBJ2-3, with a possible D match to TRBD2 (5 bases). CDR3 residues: CASSFLDYSSTDTQYF. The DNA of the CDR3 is TGTGCCAGCAGCTTCCTAGACTACTCTAGCACAGATACGCAGTATTTT.